The rows below give T cell receptor beta chains drawn from one sample of a study of control samples from healthy donors and cancer patients. Produced via immunoSEQ multiplex PCR; TCRdb's table is partial and in-frame only. This repertoire shows 160,000 or so clones, 96% found once; its top ten account for approximately 0.93%. Sequences were obtained from blood. These receptors were taken from a woman aged 25 to 39 in good health. Each CDR3 is given with its conserved first and last residue. D genes are given only for firm matches. Clone size is stated in some rows and not others, as once, few, many or a class when expanded.

clone_size cdr3_length j_call d_call v_call cdr3_nt cdr3_aa
- 14 TRBJ1-4 - TRBV3-1/TRBV3-2 TGTGCCAGCAGCCCGGGGGGTGGGGCTGAAAAACTGTTTTTT CASSPGGGAEKLFF
- 17 TRBJ2-2 - TRBV3-1/TRBV3-2 TGTGCCAGCAGCCCTTTTGCAGGGGGACTAAAGTCCGGGGAGCTGTTTTTT CASSPFAGGLKSGELFF
- 14 TRBJ1-1 TRBD1 TRBV2 TGTGCCAGCTCCTCGACAGGGGAGGGCACTGAAGCTTTCTTT CASSSTGEGTEAFF
- 15 TRBJ2-5 - TRBV5-6 TGTGCCAGCAGCACAGTGAATGGGGGTGAAGAGACCCAGTACTTC CASSTVNGGEETQYF
- 15 TRBJ2-2 - TRBV11-2 TGTGCCAGCAGCTTAGGTTCCGGGGGCACCGGGGAGCTGTTTTTT CASSLGSGGTGELFF
- 12 TRBJ1-2 - TRBV28 TGTGCCAGCGGACTGTCCAGGAAGGGCTACACCTTC CASGLSRKGYTF
- 19 TRBJ2-1 - TRBV28 TGTGCCAGCAGTTTACCCTCCTTCAGGGTTCGTGAAGGGGACAATGAGCAGTTCTTC CASSLPSFRVREGDNEQFF
once 13 TRBJ1-1 - TRBV5-4 TGTGCCAGCAGCTTGGCCCCGGGACGGCGGGCTTTCTTT CASSLAPGRRAFF
once 14 TRBJ1-1 - TRBV28 TGTGCCAGCAGTTTATGGTCGGAGCACACTGAAGCTTTCTTT CASSLWSEHTEAFF
- 14 TRBJ1-6 TRBD1 TRBV11-2 TGTGCCAGCAGCTCACAGGGGTTGGATTCACCCCTCCACTTT CASSSQGLDSPLHF
- 11 TRBJ1-1 - TRBV20-1 TGCAGTGCCTCTTGGGTGACTGAAGCTTTCTTT CSASWVTEAFF
- 13 TRBJ1-4 - TRBV9 TGTGCCAGCAGCGCCCCTGGTAATGAAAAACTGTTTTTT CASSAPGNEKLFF
- 13 TRBJ1-1 - TRBV7-9 TGTGCCAGCAGCTTCGGACTTAACACTGAAGCTTTCTTT CASSFGLNTEAFF
- 16 TRBJ1-6 - TRBV10-3 TGTGCCATCAGTGATCCCGGGGGCCCTTTGGATTCACCCCTCCACTTT CAISDPGGPLDSPLHF
- 13 TRBJ1-5 - TRBV19 TGTGCCAGTAGCACCGGGCGAGGTCAGCCCCAGCATTTT CASSTGRGQPQHF
- 13 TRBJ2-7 - TRBV10-3 TGTGCCATCAAGGGGACTGTTACCTACGAGCAGTACTTC CAIKGTVTYEQYF
- 13 TRBJ2-7 - TRBV5-1 TGCGCCAGCAGCTTGGAAGGGGGCTACGAGCAGTACTTC CASSLEGGYEQYF
once 17 TRBJ2-1 TRBD2 TRBV14 TGTGCCAGCAGCCGCCAGGGACTAGCGGGCCCCTACAATGAGCAGTTCTTC CASSRQGLAGPYNEQFF
- 18 TRBJ2-3 TRBD2 TRBV2 TGTGCCAGCAGTGAAGTACGGTCGACTAGCGGGAAGGGAGATACGCAGTATTTT CASSEVRSTSGKGDTQYF
- 16 TRBJ2-2 - TRBV10-3 TGTGCCATCAGTGAGTCGTCGACAGTCGGGCCCGGGGAGCTGTTTTTT CAISESSTVGPGELFF
once 19 TRBJ2-3 - TRBV27 TGTGCCAGCAGTCCCCTAGGTCTAGTTGGGGGATGGAGCACAGATACGCAGTATTTT CASSPLGLVGGWSTDTQYF
- 14 TRBJ1-6 - TRBV7-8 TGTGCCAGCAGCCCAGACAGGATCCAAGCACCCCTCCACTTT CASSPDRIQAPLHF
- 15 TRBJ2-7 TRBD1 TRBV7-9 TGTGCCAGCAGCTTGGACAGGGGACGAGACTACGAGCAGTACTTC CASSLDRGRDYEQYF
- 14 TRBJ2-5 - TRBV28 TGTGCCAGCAGAGCCCCGGGACGGGAAGAGACCCAGTACTTC CASRAPGREETQYF
- 15 TRBJ2-1 - TRBV4-2 TGTGCCAGCAGCCAAGAAGGGCAGCGTGGCAATGAGCAGTTCTTC CASSQEGQRGNEQFF
- 16 TRBJ2-1 - TRBV4-1 TGCGCCAGCAGCCAAGAGACAGCAAGGGTAGACGATGAGCAGTTCTTC CASSQETARVDDEQFF
- 15 TRBJ1-6 TRBD1 TRBV9 TGTGCCAGCAGCGCCTTGACAGGGGGCAATTCACCCCTCCACTTT CASSALTGGNSPLHF
- 16 TRBJ2-1 TRBD2 TRBV28 TGTGCCAGCAGTTTAGGAGCGGGGGGGCCGGGCAATGAGCAGTTCTTC CASSLGAGGPGNEQFF